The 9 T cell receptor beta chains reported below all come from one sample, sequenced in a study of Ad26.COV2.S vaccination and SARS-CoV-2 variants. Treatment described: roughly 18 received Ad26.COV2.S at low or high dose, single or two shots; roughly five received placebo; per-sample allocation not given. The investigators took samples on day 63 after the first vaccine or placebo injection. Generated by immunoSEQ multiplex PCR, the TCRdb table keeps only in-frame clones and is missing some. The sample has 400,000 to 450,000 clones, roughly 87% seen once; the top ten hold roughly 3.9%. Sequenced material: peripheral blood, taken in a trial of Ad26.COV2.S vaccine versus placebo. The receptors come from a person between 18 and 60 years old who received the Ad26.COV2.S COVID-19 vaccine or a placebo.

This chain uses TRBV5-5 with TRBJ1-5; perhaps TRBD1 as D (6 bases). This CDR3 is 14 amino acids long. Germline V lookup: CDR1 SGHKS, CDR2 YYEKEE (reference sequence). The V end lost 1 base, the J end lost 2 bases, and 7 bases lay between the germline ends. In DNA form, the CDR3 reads TGTGCCAGCAGCTTGTCAGGGGGCAATCAGCCCCAGCATTTT. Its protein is CASSLSGGNQPQHF.

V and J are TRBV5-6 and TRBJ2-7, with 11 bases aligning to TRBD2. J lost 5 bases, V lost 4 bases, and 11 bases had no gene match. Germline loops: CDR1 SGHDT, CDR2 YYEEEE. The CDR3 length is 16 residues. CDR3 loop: CASSDRRRGLADEQYF. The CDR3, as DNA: TGTGCCAGCAGCGACCGGCGGCGGGGACTAGCGGACGAGCAGTACTTC.

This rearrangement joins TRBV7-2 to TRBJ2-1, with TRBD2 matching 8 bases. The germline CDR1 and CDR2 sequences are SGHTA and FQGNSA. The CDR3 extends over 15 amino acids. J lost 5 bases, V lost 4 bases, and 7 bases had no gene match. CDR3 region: CASSSPGLDNNEQFF. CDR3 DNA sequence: TGTGCCAGCAGCTCGCCGGGACTAGATAACAATGAGCAGTTCTTC.

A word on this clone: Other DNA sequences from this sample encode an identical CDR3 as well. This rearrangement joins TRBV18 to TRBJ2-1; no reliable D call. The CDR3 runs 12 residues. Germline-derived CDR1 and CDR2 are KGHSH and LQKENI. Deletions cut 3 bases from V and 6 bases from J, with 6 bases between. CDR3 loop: CASSPGRNEQFF. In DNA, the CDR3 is TGTGCCAGCTCACCCGGGCGCAATGAGCAGTTCTTC.

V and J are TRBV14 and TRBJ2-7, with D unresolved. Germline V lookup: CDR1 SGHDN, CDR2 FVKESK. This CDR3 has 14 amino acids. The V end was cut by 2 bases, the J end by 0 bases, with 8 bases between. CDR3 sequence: CASSQSGHSYEQYF. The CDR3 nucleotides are TGTGCCAGCAGCCAATCCGGGCACTCCTACGAGCAGTACTTC.

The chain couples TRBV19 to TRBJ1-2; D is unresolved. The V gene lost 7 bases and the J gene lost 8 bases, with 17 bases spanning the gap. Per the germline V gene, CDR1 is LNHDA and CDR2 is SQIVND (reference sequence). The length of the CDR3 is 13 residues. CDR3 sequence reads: CASTNGSYLGYTF. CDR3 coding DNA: TGTGCCAGTACCAATGGATCCTACTTGGGCTACACCTTC.

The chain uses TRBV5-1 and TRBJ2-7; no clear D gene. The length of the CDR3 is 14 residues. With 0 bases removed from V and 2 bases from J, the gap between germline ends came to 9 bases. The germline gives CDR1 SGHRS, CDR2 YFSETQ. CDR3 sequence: CASSLGTAAYEQYF. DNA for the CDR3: TGCGCCAGCAGCTTGGGGACCGCCGCCTACGAGCAGTACTTC. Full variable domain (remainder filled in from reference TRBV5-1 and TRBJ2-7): KAGVTQTPRYLIKTRGQQVTLSCSPISGHRSVSWYQQTPGQGLQFLFEYFSETQRNKGNFPGRFSGRQFSNSRSEMNVSTLELGDSALYLCASSLGTAAYEQYFGPGTRLTVT.

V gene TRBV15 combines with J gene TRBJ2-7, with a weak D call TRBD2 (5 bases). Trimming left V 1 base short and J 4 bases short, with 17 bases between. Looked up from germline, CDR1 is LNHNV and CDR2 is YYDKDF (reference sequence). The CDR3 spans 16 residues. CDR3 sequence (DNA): TGTGCCACCAGCAGAGTGACAAGCGGCTACCTTTACGAGCAGTACTTC. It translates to CATSRVTSGYLYEQYF.

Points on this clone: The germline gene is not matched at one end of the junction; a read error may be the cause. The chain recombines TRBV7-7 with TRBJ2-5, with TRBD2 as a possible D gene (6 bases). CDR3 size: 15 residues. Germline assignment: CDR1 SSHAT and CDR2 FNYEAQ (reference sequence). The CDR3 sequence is CASSFSVGRQETQYF. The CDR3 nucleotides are TGTGCTAGCAGCTTTAGCGTAGGGAGGCAAGAGACCCAGTACTTC.